The 32 T cell receptor beta chains below were found in one sample sequenced in a study of T cell changes during pregnancy in multiple sclerosis. Sequencing used immunoSEQ multiplex PCR; TCRdb keeps in-frame clones, though not all of them. The sample holds tens of thousands of clones; around nine tenths are singletons and the top ten take 0.56%. The specimen comprised CD4+ T cells from peripheral blood mononuclear cells, sampled before pregnancy. These receptors came from a female donor with multiple sclerosis, enrolled in a pregnancy study.

This rearrangement joins TRBV2 to TRBJ2-3, with 11 bases lining up with TRBD2. V shed 7 bases, J shed 2 bases, and the junction held 5 bases outside the gene matches. Germline CDR1 and CDR2: SNHLY and FYNNEI. The CDR3 is 15 amino acids. The CDR3 region has the DNA TGTGCCAGCACTAGCGGGGGGCCCTACACAGATACGCAGTATTTT. This encodes CASTSGGPYTDTQYF.

The DNA for the CDR3 is TGTGCCAGCAGTGGGACGGAGGATTACGAGCAGTACTTC. Translated, it gives CASSGTEDYEQYF. The chain uses TRBV2 and TRBJ2-7; D perhaps matches TRBD2 (5 bases). With 4 bases removed from V and 4 bases from J, the gap between germline ends came to 11 bases. CDR1 is SNHLY and CDR2 is FYNNEI in the germline V gene. The length of the CDR3 is 13 residues.

J is TRBJ2-3 and V is TRBV5-4, with 16 bases fitting TRBD2. This CDR3 spans 15 amino acids. Germline V lookup: CDR1 SGHNT, CDR2 YYREEE (reference sequence). J was trimmed by 13 bases and V by 0 bases; bases with no gene match: 5. This CDR3 reads CASSLAGTSGGAEYF. The DNA of the CDR3 is TGTGCCAGCAGCTTGGCTGGGACTAGCGGGGGGGCAGAGTATTTT.

This clone has just one count. The V gene is TRBV7-2, the J gene TRBJ2-1; 9 bases are a match to TRBD1. The length of the CDR3 is 14 residues. The junction had 12 bases not matched to a gene; V was cut back by 6 bases and J by 12 bases. From germline, CDR1 is SGHTA and CDR2 FQGNSA. As DNA, the CDR3 is TGTGCCAGCAGTCCTACAGGGGGCGCGAAATGGCAGTTCTTC. It specifies CASSPTGGAKWQFF.

This clone turned up a few times. The chain combines TRBV18 with TRBJ1-1, with TRBD1 as a possible D gene (6 bases). Germline CDR1 reads KGHSH; CDR2 reads LQKENI. The CDR3 spans 13 residues. Between the trimmed V and J ends, which lost 6 bases and 0 bases, there was a span of 8 bases. The CDR3 spells CASSGQLNTEAFF. The CDR3 nucleotides read TGTGCCAGCTCCGGACAGTTGAACACTGAAGCTTTCTTT.

J is TRBJ1-3 and V is TRBV2, with TRBD1 matching over 8 bases. Unmatched junction bases numbered 4, after V lost 7 bases and J lost 2 bases. The CDR3 has 14 amino acids. Germline CDR1 reads SNHLY; CDR2 reads FYNNEI. The CDR3 DNA reads as TGTGCCAGCAAAGACAGGGGTACTGGAAACACCATATATTTT. Amino acid sequence: CASKDRGTGNTIYF.

The chain is built from TRBV6-5 and TRBJ1-6, with TRBD1 matching 7 bases. Losses at the gene ends were 6 bases for V and 4 bases for J; bases not matched to a gene: 6. The CDR3 has 15 residues. Looked up from germline, CDR1 is MNHEY and CDR2 is SVGAGI. CDR3 protein: CASRLRQGYNSPLHF. The CDR3 coding sequence is TGTGCCAGCAGACTGAGACAGGGATATAATTCACCCCTCCACTTT.

CDR3: CASSLSSGGLYNEQFF. CDR3 in DNA: TGTGCCAGCAGTTTAAGTTCGGGGGGCCTCTACAATGAGCAGTTCTTC. This chain connects TRBV28 to TRBJ2-1, with D maybe TRBD2 (7 bases). The germline V gene encodes CDR1 MDHEN and CDR2 SYDVKM. The V and J ends lost 2 bases and 3 bases respectively, with 14 bases between them. The CDR3 contains 16 residues. The full variable domain, with the rest looked up from reference TRBV28 and TRBJ2-1, is DVKVTQSSRYLVKRTGEKVFLECVQDMDHENMFWYRQDPGLGLRLIYFSYDVKMKEKGDIPEGYSVSREKKERFSLILESASTNQTSMYLCASSLSSGGLYNEQFFGPGTRLTVL.

This clone was recorded only once. The chain couples TRBV4-1 to TRBJ2-1, with D perhaps TRBD1 (6 bases). Trimming took off 3 bases at V and 4 bases at J, with 10 bases between the two ends. CDR3 size: 14 residues. In germline, CDR1 is MGHRA, CDR2 YSYEKL. CDR3 sequence: CASSHPGEYNEQFF. CDR3 coding DNA: TGCGCCAGCAGCCACCCAGGGGAGTACAATGAGCAGTTCTTC.

The CDR3 coding sequence is TGTGCCAGCTCGCCCTCGACTAGCAGAACCGGGGAGCTGTTTTTT. This gives the protein CASSPSTSRTGELFF. The chain employs TRBV18 and TRBJ2-2, with TRBD2 matching 7 bases. The CDR3 totals 15 residues. After removal of 6 bases from V and 5 bases from J, the junction contained 9 bases not matched to a gene. Germline V gene sequence: CDR1 KGHSH, CDR2 LQKENI. Full variable domain (remainder filled in from reference TRBV18 and TRBJ2-2): NAGVMQNPRHLVRRRGQEARLRCSPMKGHSHVYWYRQLPEEGLKFMVYLQKENIIDESGMPKERFSAEFPKEGPSILRIQQVVRGDSAAYFCASSPSTSRTGELFFGEGSRLTVL.

The CDR3 loop is CASSPGQYGPAFF. DNA for the CDR3: TGTGCCAGCAGCCCCGGACAGTACGGTCCCGCTTTCTTT. V and J are TRBV7-2 and TRBJ1-1; maybe TRBD1 (6 bases). CDR1 is SGHTA, CDR2 FQGNSA, per germline. The CDR3 has 13 amino acids. Trimming stripped 5 bases from V and 11 bases from J, with 18 bases between.

The V and J genes are TRBV7-6 and TRBJ2-7, with TRBD2 as a possible D gene (6 bases). Trimming took 11 bases from V and 3 from J, leaving 14 bases between them. Germline V CDR1 and CDR2: SGHVS, FNYEAQ. The CDR3 totals 12 residues. CDR3 coding DNA: TGTGCCTGGGGGGAGACCAGCTACGAGCAGTACTTC. It translates to CAWGETSYEQYF.

The chain couples TRBV19 to TRBJ1-2; D is unresolved. Germline CDR1 and CDR2: LNHDA and SQIVND (reference sequence). Trimming pared 5 bases from V and 0 bases from J, leaving 13 bases between. The CDR3 consists of 15 residues. The CDR3 DNA reads as TGTGCCAGTAGTCCCCGGACGGGAGCTAACTATGGCTACACCTTC. Protein product: CASSPRTGANYGYTF. Supplemented by reference TRBV19 and TRBJ1-2, the full variable domain reads DGGITQSPKYLFRKEGQNVTLSCEQNLNHDAMYWYRQDPGQGLRLIYYSQIVNDFQKGDIAEGYSVSREKKESFPLTVTSAQKNPTAFYLCASSPRTGANYGYTFGSGTRLTVV.

CDR3 sequence (DNA): TGTGCCAGCAGCCCCGCCCGGGGCACAGATACGCAGTATTTT. Amino acid sequence: CASSPARGTDTQYF. The chain has TRBV7-9 and TRBJ2-3, with D unclear. Trimming pared 5 bases from V and 1 base from J, leaving 10 bases between. Germline V lookup: CDR1 SEHNR, CDR2 FQNEAQ (reference sequence). The CDR3 extends over 14 amino acids.

This sequence joins TRBV5-5 and TRBJ2-1; 9 bases match TRBD1. Germline CDR1 SGHKS, CDR2 YYEKEE (reference sequence). The CDR3 has 16 amino acids. The V and J ends lost 4 bases and 2 bases, in that order; junction bases with no gene match: 7. The CDR3 here is CASSPGTGRTYNEQFF. DNA for the CDR3: TGTGCCAGCAGCCCCGGGACAGGGAGGACCTACAATGAGCAGTTCTTC.

The rearrangement uses TRBV5-1 and TRBJ2-7; the match to TRBD1 covers 9 bases. From germline, CDR1 is SGHRS and CDR2 YFSETQ. Unmatched junction bases numbered 3, after V lost 2 bases and J lost 6 bases. This CDR3 has 13 residues. Written as DNA, the CDR3 is TGCGCCAGCAGCTTTACAGGGGGCCCCGAGCAGTACTTC. Amino acids: CASSFTGGPEQYF.

The rearrangement uses TRBV28 and TRBJ2-5, with unresolved D. TRBJ2-7 explains the end of the DNA better; the J call may be wrong. The germline V gene encodes CDR1 MDHEN and CDR2 SYDVKM. CDR3 length equals 13 residues. The CDR3 loop reads CASNPHPPHEQYF. The CDR3 nucleotides are TGTGCCAGCAACCCCCACCCCCCCCACGAGCAGTACTTC.

This chain joins TRBV6-6 and TRBJ1-2; possible D gene TRBD1, 5 bases. Germline CDR1 MNHNY, CDR2 SVGAGI (reference sequence). This CDR3 has 14 residues. V lost 2 bases and J lost 2, with 9 bases in between. Here the CDR3 reads CASSYESGNYGYTF. Written as DNA, the CDR3 is TGTGCCAGCAGTTACGAGTCAGGGAACTATGGCTACACCTTC.

For this clone: The junction shows a germline mismatch at one end, possibly a read error. This sequence joins TRBV5-4 and TRBJ1-2; D remains unclear. The length of the CDR3 is 11 residues. Per the germline V gene, CDR1 is SGHNT and CDR2 is YYREEE (reference sequence). The CDR3 DNA is TGTGCCAGCAGCTTGGCCGCGGAGAGAATCTTC. Protein product: CASSLAAERIF.

The rearrangement joins TRBV5-1 to TRBJ2-7, with D possibly matching TRBD2 (7 bases). The CDR3 is 14 residues long. V lost 0 bases, J lost 5 bases, and 12 bases lay in between. Germline V gene sequence: CDR1 SGHRS, CDR2 YFSETQ. The CDR3 nucleotides are TGCGCCAGCAGCTTGGTAGGGGGGGACGACGAGCAGTACTTC. Its protein is CASSLVGGDDEQYF.

This chain links TRBV5-4 with TRBJ2-1; 9 bases map to TRBD1. With 4 bases clipped from V and 8 bases from J, the junction kept 13 bases outside the gene matches. CDR3 size: 16 residues. CDR1 and CDR2 from the germline V gene are SGHNT and YYREEE (reference sequence). In DNA, the CDR3 is TGTGCCAGCAGCGGGGACGTACAGGGGGCGGGCGATGAGCAGTTCTTC. Protein product: CASSGDVQGAGDEQFF.

The rearrangement uses TRBV7-2 and TRBJ1-2; a possible D gene is TRBD1 (6 bases). The germline V gene encodes CDR1 SGHTA and CDR2 FQGNSA. This CDR3 comprises 14 residues. V lost 2 bases to trimming and J lost 1 base, with 8 bases between them. Written as DNA, the CDR3 is TGTGCCAGCAGCTTAAGGGGGGGTAACTATGGCTACACCTTC. Translation gives CASSLRGGNYGYTF.

This clone was seen just once. The rearrangement joins TRBV19 to TRBJ1-1; 7 nucleotides line up with TRBD1. The CDR3 runs 13 residues. Trimming at V came to 8 bases and at J to 1 base, leaving 4 bases not matched to a gene. Germline CDR1 reads LNHDA; CDR2 reads SQIVND (reference sequence). CDR3 loop: CASGDRPNTEAFF. Written as DNA, the CDR3 is TGTGCCAGTGGGGACAGACCGAACACTGAAGCTTTCTTT.

The chain is built from TRBV28 and TRBJ1-1; tentative D call: TRBD1 (5 bases). CDR3 length: 13 amino acids. The V gene's germline CDR1 is MDHEN and CDR2 SYDVKM. The V gene lost 2 bases and the J gene lost 7 bases, with 11 bases spanning the gap. The CDR3 region has the DNA TGTGCCAGCAGTTTACCTTCGACAGTTGAAGCTTTCTTT. Protein sequence: CASSLPSTVEAFF.

This clone was observed a few times. The chain is built from TRBV5-1 and TRBJ1-6, with D hard to call. CDR1 SGHRS and CDR2 YFSETQ come from the germline V gene. The CDR3 has 12 residues. V lost 7 bases, J lost 8 bases, and 10 bases lay in between. The CDR3 reads CASAEPDSPLHF. CDR3 in DNA: TGCGCCAGCGCCGAACCGGATTCACCCCTCCACTTT.

The chain combines TRBV28 with TRBJ1-4; unclear D gene. The CDR3 contains 14 residues. Trimming took 8 bases from V and 8 from J, leaving 18 bases between them. From germline, CDR1 is MDHEN and CDR2 SYDVKM. The CDR3, as DNA: TGTGCCAGCCGCGAAGCGGATGGAGGGGAAAAACTGTTTTTT. This translates into CASREADGGEKLFF.

The table lists this clone with a count of one. Germline is not matched at one junction end, which may reflect a read error. This sample includes further DNA sequences coding for the same CDR3. The V gene is TRBV7-7, the J gene TRBJ1-1; possibly TRBD1 for D (5 bases). The CDR3 is made up of 13 amino acids. The V gene's germline CDR1 is SSHAT and CDR2 FNYEAQ (reference sequence). CDR3 sequence (DNA): TGTGCTAGCAGCGCAGACAGGAACACTGAAGCTTTCTTT. Protein product: CASSADRNTEAFF.

The V gene is TRBV29-1, the J gene TRBJ1-2, with D uncertain. Trimming removed 7 bases from V and 4 bases from J, with 19 bases in between. Germline CDR1 is SQVTM and CDR2 is ANQGSEA. This CDR3 has 14 amino acids. The CDR3 loop is CSAEGGSTVYGYTF. The CDR3 DNA sequence: TGCAGCGCCGAGGGTGGGTCCACAGTCTATGGCTACACCTTC.

This clone qualifies as medium-sized. V usage is TRBV5-1 and J usage is TRBJ1-1; 9 positions agree with TRBD1. Germline V gene sequence: CDR1 SGHRS, CDR2 YFSETQ. With V trimmed by 0 bases and J by 1 base, 1 base remained unmatched. The CDR3 extends over 15 amino acids. The CDR3 DNA is TGCGCCAGCAGCTTGGGACAGGGGGAGAACACTGAAGCTTTCTTT. This sequence encodes CASSLGQGENTEAFF.

This chain joins TRBV18 and TRBJ1-1, with TRBD1 as a possible D gene (5 bases). CDR1 and CDR2 (germline): KGHSH, LQKENI. Trimming stripped 2 bases from V and 1 base from J, with 8 bases between. This CDR3 comprises 14 residues. CDR3 in DNA: TGTGCCAGCTCACCAACTACAGGGAACACTGAAGCTTTCTTT. As protein: CASSPTTGNTEAFF. Full variable domain (remainder filled in from reference TRBV18 and TRBJ1-1): NAGVMQNPRHLVRRRGQEARLRCSPMKGHSHVYWYRQLPEEGLKFMVYLQKENIIDESGMPKERFSAEFPKEGPSILRIQQVVRGDSAAYFCASSPTTGNTEAFFGQGTRLTVV.

V is TRBV5-1 and J is TRBJ1-2, with 7 bases identical to TRBD1. Per the germline V gene, CDR1 is SGHRS and CDR2 is YFSETQ. This CDR3 has 13 amino acids. The V gene end was trimmed by 5 bases and the J gene end by 3 bases; junction bases not matched to a gene: 4. CDR3 DNA sequence: TGCGCCAGCAGGATAGGGGGCGACTATGGCTACACCTTC. The encoded protein is CASRIGGDYGYTF.

V is TRBV10-2 and J is TRBJ2-7; possible D gene TRBD2, 5 bases. V gave up 6 bases and J gave up 7 bases, with 16 bases separating them. The CDR3 sequence is 13 residues long. Germline V gene sequence: CDR1 WSHSY, CDR2 SAAADI. This chain's CDR3 is CASSLARAREQYF. The CDR3 DNA reads TGCGCCAGCAGCTTGGCGAGGGCGCGGGAGCAGTACTTC.